These T cell receptor beta chains were read from a single sample in a study of T cell repertoires in cytomegalovirus infection. One entry per CDR3 protein, called by TCRdb with MiXCR from the reads. This table holds roughly 76,000 distinct CDR3 sequences, more than 3% found once. Sequencing was done on a sample of PBMCs. All receptors derive from a human donor in good health (CMV status not recorded). Some clones in this sample may be carry-over from other donors' samples. Each CDR3 is given with its conserved first and last residue. D genes are given only for firm matches. Clone size is not always given. Where it is, it says once, few, many or a class for expanded clones.

j_gene: TRBJ1-1
v_gene: TRBV12-3/TRBV12-4
abundance: many
d_gene: .
CDR3aa: CASRWGVERAFF
CDR3nt: TGTGCCAGCAGGTGGGGGGTTGAAAGAGCTTTCTTT

j_gene: TRBJ2-1
v_gene: TRBV19
abundance: many
d_gene: .
CDR3aa: CASSYGFGWLLPSSYNEQFF
CDR3nt: TGTGCCAGTAGTTATGGTTTCGGATGGTTGTTACCGAGCTCCTACAATGAGCAGTTCTTC

j_gene: TRBJ1-3
v_gene: TRBV6-5
abundance: .
d_gene: .
CDR3aa: CASSLQGTLSGNTIYF
CDR3nt: TGTGCCAGCAGTTTGCAGGGAACTCTCTCTGGAAACACCATATATTTT

j_gene: TRBJ1-1
v_gene: TRBV7-6
abundance: .
d_gene: TRBD1
CDR3aa: CASSLRTGKTEAFF
CDR3nt: TGTGCCAGCAGCTTAAGGACAGGGAAGACTGAAGCTTTCTTT

j_gene: TRBJ1-4
v_gene: TRBV29-1
abundance: .
d_gene: .
CDR3aa: CSEPNEKLFF
CDR3nt: TGCAGCGAACCTAATGAAAAACTGTTTTTT

j_gene: TRBJ1-2
v_gene: TRBV5-1
abundance: many
d_gene: .
CDR3aa: CASRYPGESYGYTF
CDR3nt: TGCGCCAGCAGATATCCAGGGGAGAGCTATGGCTACACCTTC

j_gene: TRBJ2-7
v_gene: TRBV6-2/TRBV6-3
abundance: many
d_gene: TRBD1
CDR3aa: CASSHRDRGSYEQYF
CDR3nt: TGTGCCAGCAGTCACCGGGACAGGGGTTCCTACGAGCAGTACTTC

j_gene: TRBJ1-1
v_gene: TRBV7-9
abundance: many
d_gene: TRBD1
CDR3aa: CASSPRGVENTEAFF
CDR3nt: TGTGCCAGCAGCCCCAGGGGGGTGGAAAACACTGAAGCTTTCTTT

j_gene: TRBJ2-1
v_gene: TRBV7-6
abundance: many
d_gene: .
CDR3aa: CASSRSDRENNEQFF
CDR3nt: TGTGCCAGCAGCCGATCCGACCGGGAGAACAATGAGCAGTTCTTC

j_gene: TRBJ1-5
v_gene: TRBV15
abundance: many
d_gene: TRBD1
CDR3aa: CATGQGYNQPQHF
CDR3nt: TGTGCCACCGGACAGGGGTACAATCAGCCCCAGCATTTT

j_gene: TRBJ2-5
v_gene: TRBV7-8
abundance: many
d_gene: .
CDR3aa: CASSRLGETQYF
CDR3nt: TGTGCCAGCAGCCGACTAGGGGAGACCCAGTACTTC

j_gene: TRBJ1-6
v_gene: TRBV6-2/TRBV6-3
abundance: many
d_gene: .
CDR3aa: CASSYAESNSPLHF
CDR3nt: TGTGCCAGCAGTTACGCCGAGAGTAATTCACCCCTCCACTTT

j_gene: TRBJ2-5
v_gene: TRBV7-2
abundance: few
d_gene: .
CDR3aa: CASSLSGQMGTQYF
CDR3nt: TGTGCCAGCAGCTTAAGTGGGCAGATGGGGACCCAGTACTTC

j_gene: TRBJ2-7
v_gene: TRBV20-1
abundance: many
d_gene: .
CDR3aa: CSATLTVRDPFTEQYF
CDR3nt: TGCAGTGCTACTTTGACTGTTCGGGACCCATTCACCGAGCAGTACTTC

j_gene: TRBJ1-6
v_gene: TRBV28
abundance: many
d_gene: .
CDR3aa: CASSLAGTGITPLHF
CDR3nt: TGTGCCAGCAGTTTGGCCGGGACCGGCATAACACCCCTCCACTTT

j_gene: TRBJ2-5
v_gene: TRBV29-1
abundance: .
d_gene: .
CDR3aa: CSVEPHDLQETQYF
CDR3nt: TGCAGCGTTGAGCCCCACGACCTACAAGAGACCCAGTACTTC

j_gene: TRBJ1-1
v_gene: TRBV12-3/TRBV12-4
abundance: many
d_gene: .
CDR3aa: CASGDSDGTEAFF
CDR3nt: TGTGCCAGCGGGGACTCGGACGGCACTGAAGCTTTCTTT

j_gene: TRBJ2-3
v_gene: TRBV20-1
abundance: many
d_gene: .
CDR3aa: CSPYKTRPSTDTQYF
CDR3nt: TGCAGTCCTTATAAGACTAGGCCCAGCACAGATACGCAGTATTTT

j_gene: TRBJ2-3
v_gene: TRBV2
abundance: many
d_gene: .
CDR3aa: CASSPLITDTQYF
CDR3nt: TGTGCCAGCAGTCCCTTGATTACAGATACGCAGTATTTT

j_gene: TRBJ2-2
v_gene: TRBV28
abundance: many
d_gene: .
CDR3aa: CASRRTASGELFF
CDR3nt: TGTGCCAGCAGACGCACCGCTTCCGGGGAGCTGTTTTTT

j_gene: TRBJ1-4
v_gene: TRBV12-3/TRBV12-4
abundance: many
d_gene: .
CDR3aa: CASSFGTELFF
CDR3nt: TGTGCCAGCAGTTTCGGGACCGAACTGTTTTTT

j_gene: TRBJ2-3
v_gene: TRBV5-1
abundance: many
d_gene: TRBD2
CDR3aa: CASSLPSELAGGLEGWTDTQYF
CDR3nt: TGCGCCAGCAGCTTGCCCTCCGAACTAGCGGGGGGGCTAGAGGGTTGGACAGATACGCAGTATTTT

j_gene: TRBJ2-7
v_gene: TRBV28
abundance: many
d_gene: .
CDR3aa: CASSFGPAANYEQYF
CDR3nt: TGTGCCAGCAGTTTCGGACCCGCAGCGAACTACGAGCAGTACTTC

j_gene: TRBJ2-3
v_gene: TRBV4-2
abundance: many
d_gene: .
CDR3aa: CASSHPRLDTQYF
CDR3nt: TGTGCCAGCAGCCACCCCCGTTTAGATACGCAGTATTTT